Below, 28 T cell receptor beta chains from the same sample are listed, as sequenced in a study of cytomegalovirus exposure and HLA in healthy donors. This table comes from immunoSEQ multiplex PCR, and its TCRdb copy is limited to in-frame clones, with some not included. The sample shows roughly 300,000 clones, approximately 90% of them seen only once. Source material: PBMCs. The receptors derive from a woman in her thirties in good health and CMV-seropositive.

This sequence joins TRBV5-1 and TRBJ1-1; 8 bases align to TRBD1. Germline CDR1 and CDR2: SGHRS and YFSETQ. V dropped 4 bases and J dropped 3; count of bases not matched to a gene: 11. The CDR3 totals 16 residues. Written as DNA, the CDR3 is TGCGCCAGCAGCCCGCAGGGGGCATGGGGGGACACTGAAGCTTTCTTT. This codes for CASSPQGAWGDTEAFF. Based on the CDR3 plus reference TRBV5-1 and TRBJ1-1, the full variable domain is KAGVTQTPRYLIKTRGQQVTLSCSPISGHRSVSWYQQTPGQGLQFLFEYFSETQRNKGNFPGRFSGRQFSNSRSEMNVSTLELGDSALYLCASSPQGAWGDTEAFFGQGTRLTVV.

The chain employs TRBV4-3 and TRBJ2-7, with 7 bases aligning to TRBD1. The trim removed 0 bases at V and 2 bases at J, leaving 7 bases unmatched. The germline gives CDR1 LGHNA, CDR2 YSLEER. This CDR3 comprises 16 residues. CDR3 nucleotide sequence: TGCGCCAGCAGCCAAGATTTGAGCGACAGGGCCTACGAGCAGTACTTC. Translating gives CASSQDLSDRAYEQYF.

The J gene is TRBJ2-7, the V gene TRBV15; D is undetermined. The germline V gene encodes CDR1 LNHNV and CDR2 YYDKDF (reference sequence). The CDR3 covers 13 residues. With 3 bases removed from V and 0 bases from J, the gap between germline ends came to 6 bases. The CDR3 DNA is TGTGCCACCAGCAGGTGGGGCTCCTACGAGCAGTACTTC. Translated, it gives CATSRWGSYEQYF.

This sequence joins TRBV6-5 and TRBJ1-5; 7 bases are shared with TRBD1. V shed 8 bases, J shed 0 bases, and the junction held 7 bases outside the gene matches. This CDR3 comprises 15 residues. CDR1 is MNHEY and CDR2 is SVGAGI in the germline V gene. The CDR3 here is CASVADRNSNQPQHF. The DNA for the CDR3 is TGTGCCAGCGTAGCGGACAGGAATAGCAATCAGCCCCAGCATTTT.

This clone occurred once. This chain joins TRBV2 and TRBJ2-5; 8 bases align to TRBD1. The V gene end was trimmed by 4 bases and the J gene end by 2 bases; junction bases not matched to a gene: 3. Germline CDR1 SNHLY, CDR2 FYNNEI. The length of the CDR3 is 14 residues. CDR3 in DNA: TGTGCCAGCAGTGTAGGGACAGGACAAGAGACCCAGTACTTC. This encodes CASSVGTGQETQYF.

The chain uses TRBV7-2 and TRBJ2-1; 11 bases are shared with TRBD2. This CDR3 contains 14 residues. CDR1 and CDR2 from the germline V gene are SGHTA and FQGNSA. V was clipped by 5 bases and J by 4 bases; unmatched bases: 1. CDR3 in amino acids: CASSTSGGYNEQFF. The CDR3 DNA is TGTGCCAGCAGCACTAGCGGGGGTTACAATGAGCAGTTCTTC.

This chain uses TRBV28 with TRBJ2-2, with 8 bases fitting TRBD1. V trimming: 11 bases; J trimming: 1 base; junction bases outside the gene matches: 3. The CDR3 has 13 amino acids. The V gene's germline CDR1 is MDHEN and CDR2 SYDVKM. CDR3 protein: CAGGQGNTGELFF. The CDR3 DNA is TGTGCCGGAGGACAGGGGAACACCGGGGAGCTGTTTTTT.

This clone was seen once. The chain links TRBV6-5 to TRBJ1-3; the D is unclear. Per germline, CDR1 MNHEY and CDR2 SVGAGI. CDR3 length equals 13 residues. V was pared by 2 bases and J by 4 bases, with 6 bases between. CDR3 bases: TGTGCCAGCAGTTACGGTGCCGGAAACACCATATATTTT. Protein product: CASSYGAGNTIYF.

The chain uses TRBV15 and TRBJ1-1; D remains ambiguous. V lost 5 bases and J lost 2, with 9 bases in between. This CDR3 spans 13 amino acids. Germline V gene data show CDR1 as LNHNV and CDR2 as YYDKDF (reference sequence). For the CDR3, the DNA is TGTGCCACCAGCTCGACACCCAACACTGAAGCTTTCTTT. Amino acids: CATSSTPNTEAFF.

The V gene is TRBV9, the J gene TRBJ2-3, with TRBD2 identical over 9 bases. This CDR3 is built from 18 residues. The germline V gene encodes CDR1 SGDLS and CDR2 YYNGEE. V was pared by 0 bases and J by 3 bases, with 11 bases of the junction left unmatched. The CDR3 loop is CASSVATSAGGRTDTQYF. In DNA form, the CDR3 reads TGTGCCAGCAGCGTAGCTACCTCAGCGGGGGGCCGAACAGATACGCAGTATTTT.

The chain has TRBV7-2 and TRBJ1-6, with 7 bases identical to TRBD1. The germline CDR1 and CDR2 sequences are SGHTA and FQGNSA. The CDR3 contains 15 residues. V lost 5 bases, J lost 5 bases, and 6 bases stayed unmatched. This chain's CDR3 is CASSTRQGDNSPLHF. DNA for the CDR3: TGTGCCAGCAGCACCCGACAGGGAGATAATTCACCCCTCCACTTT. Full variable domain (outside the CDR3, taken from reference TRBV7-2 and TRBJ1-6): GAGVSQSPSNKVTEKGKDVELRCDPISGHTALYWYRQSLGQGLEFLIYFQGNSAPDKSGLPSDRFSAERTGGSVSTLTIQRTQQEDSAVYLCASSTRQGDNSPLHFGNGTRLTVT.

The chain links TRBV7-2 to TRBJ1-5; 10 bases line up with TRBD1. The CDR3 loop spans 17 amino acids. In germline, CDR1 is SGHTA, CDR2 FQGNSA. V gave up 2 bases and J gave up 6 bases; unmatched junction bases: 10. This CDR3 is CASSLLARGQGRQPQHF. The CDR3 nucleotides read TGTGCCAGCAGCTTATTAGCGAGGGGACAGGGGCGTCAGCCCCAGCATTTT.

The chain is built from TRBV10-3 and TRBJ1-2, with D possibly matching TRBD1 (6 bases). The CDR3 has 18 amino acids. CDR1 and CDR2 (germline): ENHRY, SYGVKD. V shed 0 bases and J shed 0 bases, with 17 bases lying between them. Here the CDR3 reads CAISESRGRQGTNYGYTF. In DNA, the CDR3 is TGTGCCATCAGTGAGTCGAGAGGTCGCCAGGGGACTAACTATGGCTACACCTTC.

Only one count was recorded for this clone. The chain joins TRBV28 to TRBJ2-1; D gene ambiguous. The CDR3 has 13 amino acids. Per germline, CDR1 MDHEN and CDR2 SYDVKM. The germline V and J ends were trimmed by 6 bases and 12 bases, with 18 bases remaining between them. The CDR3 DNA is TGTGCCAGCAGGCAAGGAAGGGAATTGGTGCAGTTCTTC. This gives the protein CASRQGRELVQFF.

In DNA form, the CDR3 reads TGTGCCAGCAGCTTAAGGCCGAAACTGGACGAGCAGTACTTC. It yields the protein CASSLRPKLDEQYF. The chain combines TRBV7-2 with TRBJ2-7; D not resolved. Trimming pared 2 bases from V and 5 bases from J, leaving 13 bases between. CDR3 length: 14 amino acids. Germline V lookup: CDR1 SGHTA, CDR2 FQGNSA.

The chain is built from TRBV28 and TRBJ1-2, with 7 bases identical to TRBD1. The CDR3 sequence is 15 residues long. V was clipped by 6 bases and J by 0 bases; unmatched bases: 7. Germline-derived CDR1 and CDR2 are MDHEN and SYDVKM. The CDR3 spells CASRSQGPSNYGYTF. CDR3 sequence (DNA): TGTGCCAGCAGGTCACAGGGGCCCTCTAACTATGGCTACACCTTC.

The rearrangement links TRBV7-2 to TRBJ2-3; tentative D call: TRBD1 (6 bases). The CDR3 sequence is 16 residues long. Germline V CDR1 and CDR2: SGHTA, FQGNSA. The ends were cut back, 7 bases at V and 0 bases at J, with 17 bases in the middle. The CDR3 loop is CASTLRGASSTDTQYF. The CDR3 DNA follows: TGTGCCAGCACCCTCAGGGGAGCATCGAGCACAGATACGCAGTATTTT.

This clone was observed a handful of times. The chain joins TRBV30 to TRBJ1-1; weak D call: TRBD1 (6 bases). From germline, CDR1 is GTSNPN and CDR2 SVGIG (reference sequence). V was clipped by 1 base and J by 4 bases, with 13 bases between them. The CDR3 is 14 residues long. The CDR3: CAWSGARGVTEAFF. For the CDR3, the DNA is TGTGCCTGGAGTGGGGCCAGGGGAGTCACTGAAGCTTTCTTT.

The rearrangement joins TRBV11-2 to TRBJ2-1; no clear D. Trimming took off 5 bases at V and 9 bases at J, with 8 bases between the two ends. CDR3 length equals 11 residues. Germline V gene lookup returns CDR1 SGHAT and CDR2 FQNNGV. CDR3 sequence: CASSPTREQFF. DNA of the CDR3: TGTGCCAGCAGCCCCACCCGTGAGCAGTTCTTC.

V is TRBV5-6 and J is TRBJ2-1; 8 bases match TRBD2. The CDR3 runs to 16 residues. After removal of 2 bases from V and 1 base from J, the junction contained 5 bases not matched to a gene. Germline loops: CDR1 SGHDT, CDR2 YYEEEE. In DNA, the CDR3 is TGTGCCAGCAGCTTTCCGGGACTAGAATCCTACAATGAGCAGTTCTTC. Its protein product is CASSFPGLESYNEQFF.

The genes are TRBV2 and TRBJ1-5; TRBD1 matches 10 bases. This CDR3 has 14 residues. V was clipped by 6 bases and J by 6 bases; unmatched bases: 5. CDR1 is SNHLY, CDR2 FYNNEI, per germline. The CDR3 nucleotides read TGTGCCAGCAGGGGACAGGGGCTGACTCAGCCCCAGCATTTT. Protein sequence: CASRGQGLTQPQHF. The entire variable domain, with the rest obtained from reference TRBV2 and TRBJ1-5, is as follows: EPEVTQTPSHQVTQMGQEVILRCVPISNHLYFYWYRQILGQKVEFLVSFYNNEISEKSEIFDDQFSVERPDGSNFTLKIRSTKLEDSAMYFCASRGQGLTQPQHFGDGTRLSIL.

This chain links TRBV27 with TRBJ2-5; D uncertain. V was shortened by 2 bases and J by 5 bases, with 6 bases between the two germline ends. The CDR3 totals 12 residues. CDR1 and CDR2 from the germline V gene are MNHEY and SMNVEV (reference sequence). CDR3 sequence: CASSLPSETQYF. The CDR3 nucleotides are TGTGCCAGCAGTTTACCGTCGGAGACCCAGTACTTC.

This chain links TRBV30 with TRBJ1-5; TRBD1 agrees at 9 bases. Germline V lookup: CDR1 GTSNPN, CDR2 SVGIG (reference sequence). This CDR3 is built from 14 residues. The trim removed 3 bases at V and 6 bases at J, leaving 6 bases unmatched. The CDR3 DNA is TGTGCCTGGAGCTCCGGGACAGGGACTCAGCCCCAGCATTTT. Protein: CAWSSGTGTQPQHF.

The chain is built from TRBV7-9 and TRBJ2-7; TRBD1 matches at 9 bases. The junction had 9 bases not matched to a gene; V was cut back by 5 bases and J by 4 bases. This CDR3 is 15 amino acids long. Germline CDR1 and CDR2: SEHNR and FQNEAQ (reference sequence). The CDR3 nucleotides read TGTGCCAGCAGCGCATCAGGACAGGGGCTATACGAGCAGTACTTC. Its protein product is CASSASGQGLYEQYF.

This clone was counted a single time. The chain joins TRBV7-2 to TRBJ1-2, with TRBD1 matching 7 bases. V was clipped by 5 bases and J by 4 bases; unmatched bases: 7. Germline V gene sequence: CDR1 SGHTA, CDR2 FQGNSA. The CDR3 has 14 amino acids. In DNA, the CDR3 is TGTGCCAGCAGCCCCCGGACAGGACTCTATGGCTACACCTTC. This gives the protein CASSPRTGLYGYTF.

The chain is built from TRBV27 and TRBJ2-1; D might be TRBD1 (5 bases). The CDR3 has 18 residues. The ends were cut back, 0 bases at V and 2 bases at J, with 17 bases in the middle. Germline CDR1 is MNHEY and CDR2 is SMNVEV (reference sequence). The CDR3: CASSLSGRTRTAYNEQFF. The CDR3 region has the DNA TGTGCCAGCAGTTTATCGGGGCGGACCCGGACCGCCTACAATGAGCAGTTCTTC.

The CDR3 DNA follows: TGTGCCAGCAGCCTCAGTCCCGGGACTAGTTCTGAGCAGTTCTTC. This sequence encodes CASSLSPGTSSEQFF. The chain links TRBV7-3 to TRBJ2-1, with 8 bases lining up with TRBD2. Germline V lookup: CDR1 SGHTA, CDR2 FQGTGA. The junction had 12 bases not matched to a gene; V was cut back by 5 bases and J by 9 bases. The length of the CDR3 is 15 residues.

This sequence joins TRBV4-1 and TRBJ2-7; 8 bases map to TRBD2. CDR1 and CDR2 (germline): MGHRA, YSYEKL. V trimming: 4 bases; J trimming: 3 bases; junction bases outside the gene matches: 5. This CDR3 contains 14 residues. CDR3 protein: CASSPYRGGYEQYF. For the CDR3, the DNA is TGCGCCAGCAGCCCCTATCGGGGGGGCTACGAGCAGTACTTC.